The 27 T cell receptor beta chains below all came from one sample that was sequenced in a study of cytotoxic CD8 clonotypes in ibrutinib-treated CLL. Sequencing used immunoSEQ multiplex PCR; TCRdb keeps in-frame clones, though not all of them. Among 150,000 to 250,000 clones listed, roughly 72% were seen once. Sequencing was performed on PBMCs, taken after 24 months of ibrutinib treatment. The receptor set was obtained from a human donor with chronic lymphocytic leukemia.

The chain uses TRBV4-3 and TRBJ1-4; 10 bases agree with TRBD1. The V segment lost 1 base and the J segment 8 bases; nucleotides outside the gene matches: 4. CDR3 length: 15 amino acids. The germline gives CDR1 LGHNA, CDR2 YSLEER. The CDR3 spells CASSQGGTGVEKLFF. The CDR3 DNA is TGCGCCAGCAGCCAAGGCGGGACAGGGGTCGAAAAACTGTTTTTT.

This chain links TRBV7-9 with TRBJ1-2; TRBD1 matches at 7 bases. The V gene's germline CDR1 is SEHNR and CDR2 FQNEAQ (reference sequence). The length of the CDR3 is 15 residues. The J segment lost 6 bases and the V segment lost 5 bases, leaving 12 bases of the junction unmatched. The CDR3, as DNA: TGTGCCAGCAGCGGCGACAGGGACTATTCAGATGGCTACACCTTC. Its translation is CASSGDRDYSDGYTF. The full variable domain, in which reference TRBV7-9 and TRBJ1-2 provide the parts outside the CDR3, is DTGVSQNPRHKITKRGQNVTFRCDPISEHNRLYWYRQTLGQGPEFLTYFQNEAQLEKSRLLSDRFSAERPKGSFSTLEIQRTEQGDSAMYLCASSGDRDYSDGYTFGSGTRLTVV.

J is TRBJ1-2 and V is TRBV11-2; 7 bases align to TRBD1. The CDR3 is 16 residues long. V lost 5 bases and J lost 4; bases outside the gene matches: 13. Germline V lookup: CDR1 SGHAT, CDR2 FQNNGV. CDR3 bases: TGTGCCAGCAGCATTAGCCCGGGACAGATCTTCTATGGCTACACCTTC. It codes for CASSISPGQIFYGYTF.

This rearrangement joins TRBV11-2 to TRBJ1-1, with D uncertain. V lost 5 bases and J lost 5, with 12 bases in between. This CDR3 has 13 amino acids. Per germline, CDR1 SGHAT and CDR2 FQNNGV. For the CDR3, the DNA is TGTGCCAGCAGCCACCGGCGTTTGACTGAAGCTTTCTTT. Translation gives CASSHRRLTEAFF.

This chain connects TRBV5-4 to TRBJ2-2; 8 nucleotides agree with TRBD1. Germline V CDR1 and CDR2: SGHNT, YYREEE (reference sequence). Trimming took 4 bases from V and 0 from J; bases not matched to a gene: 2. The CDR3 is made up of 15 amino acids. The CDR3 spells CASSPTGANTGELFF. The CDR3 DNA is TGTGCCAGCAGCCCGACAGGGGCGAACACCGGGGAGCTGTTTTTT.

CDR3 amino acids: CSASDSYEQYF. CDR3 nucleotides: TGCAGTGCTAGCGACAGCTACGAGCAGTACTTC. The chain links TRBV20-1 to TRBJ2-7, with a tentative D call TRBD1 (5 bases). The V gene lost 3 bases and the J gene lost 3 bases, with 6 bases spanning the gap. Looked up from germline, CDR1 is DFQATT and CDR2 is SNEGSKA (reference sequence). This CDR3 region has 11 residues.

V and J are TRBV30 and TRBJ2-1; maybe TRBD2 (6 bases). CDR1 and CDR2 from the germline V gene are GTSNPN and SVGIG (reference sequence). V lost 8 bases, J lost 4 bases, and 12 bases lay in between. This CDR3 contains 12 residues. Here the CDR3 reads CAGRGIYNEQFF. CDR3 nucleotides: TGTGCCGGGCGCGGGATATACAATGAGCAGTTCTTC.

This clone came up a few times. In DNA, the CDR3 is TGTGCCAGCTCACTACGGACCTCCCGGAATTATGGCTACACCTTC. Its protein is CASSLRTSRNYGYTF. The chain has TRBV18 and TRBJ1-2, with unresolved D. CDR1 is KGHSH, CDR2 LQKENI, per germline. The V end was cut by 4 bases, the J end by 5 bases, with 17 bases between. CDR3 length: 15 residues. The full variable domain, rest sourced from reference TRBV18 and TRBJ1-2, is NAGVMQNPRHLVRRRGQEARLRCSPMKGHSHVYWYRQLPEEGLKFMVYLQKENIIDESGMPKERFSAEFPKEGPSILRIQQVVRGDSAAYFCASSLRTSRNYGYTFGSGTRLTVV.

The chain combines TRBV7-2 with TRBJ1-2; no definite D call. V was shortened by 0 bases and J by 2 bases, with 10 bases between the two germline ends. The germline CDR1 and CDR2 sequences are SGHTA and FQGNSA. The CDR3 extends over 15 amino acids. The DNA for the CDR3 is TGTGCCAGCAGCTTAGCCACAGTCCCCAACTATGGCTACACCTTC. Translated, it gives CASSLATVPNYGYTF.

This rearrangement joins TRBV6-5 to TRBJ2-7, with 9 bases fitting TRBD1. The ends lost 2 bases at V and 4 bases at J; junction bases unmatched: 6. Germline CDR1 and CDR2: MNHEY and SVGAGI. The CDR3 has 15 residues. The CDR3 DNA sequence: TGTGCCAGCAGTTACCACGGGACAGGGAAATACGAGCAGTACTTC. This codes for CASSYHGTGKYEQYF.

The V gene is TRBV7-9, the J gene TRBJ1-4, with 9 bases matching TRBD1. Germline V gene lookup returns CDR1 SEHNR and CDR2 FQNEAQ (reference sequence). The ends lost 3 bases at V and 6 bases at J; junction bases unmatched: 5. The length of the CDR3 is 15 residues. The CDR3: CASSFEGQGHEKLFF. DNA for the CDR3: TGTGCCAGCAGCTTTGAGGGACAGGGTCATGAAAAACTGTTTTTT. Variable domain in full (rest from reference TRBV7-9 and TRBJ1-4): DTGVSQNPRHKITKRGQNVTFRCDPISEHNRLYWYRQTLGQGPEFLTYFQNEAQLEKSRLLSDRFSAERPKGSFSTLEIQRTEQGDSAMYLCASSFEGQGHEKLFFGSGTQLSVL.

With regard to this clone: The sample contains more than one DNA sequence encoding this CDR3. The gene calls are TRBV9 and TRBJ2-7, with 13 positions matching TRBD2. Germline lookup yields CDR1 SGDLS and CDR2 YYNGEE. The length of the CDR3 is 17 residues. V lost 3 bases to trimming and J lost 2 bases; unmatched junction nucleotides: 8. This CDR3 reads CASSAPTGTSGTYEQYF. DNA for the CDR3: TGTGCCAGCAGCGCCCCAACCGGGACTAGCGGGACCTACGAGCAGTACTTC. Drawing the rest from reference TRBV9 and TRBJ2-7, the complete variable domain is DSGVTQTPKHLITATGQRVTLRCSPRSGDLSVYWYQQSLDQGLQFLIQYYNGEERAKGNILERFSAQQFPDLHSELNLSSLELGDSALYFCASSAPTGTSGTYEQYFGPGTRLTVT.

The V and J genes are TRBV7-6 and TRBJ1-1; 9 bases map to TRBD1. The CDR3 sequence is 17 residues long. CDR1 SGHVS and CDR2 FNYEAQ come from the germline V gene. With 1 base clipped from V and 1 base from J, the junction kept 7 bases outside the gene matches. CDR3 DNA: TGTGCCAGCAGCTTAGTAGGGCCGGGACAGGGGAACACTGAAGCTTTCTTT. This gives the protein CASSLVGPGQGNTEAFF.

The chain uses TRBV9 and TRBJ2-2; 12 bases map to TRBD2. The J segment lost 3 bases and the V segment lost 4 bases, leaving 7 bases of the junction unmatched. CDR3 length: 17 residues. Germline V gene data show CDR1 as SGDLS and CDR2 as YYNGEE. This CDR3 is CASSLGLAGRYTGELFF. The CDR3 DNA sequence: TGTGCCAGCAGCCTAGGACTAGCGGGAAGGTACACCGGGGAGCTGTTTTTT.

The V call is TRBV13, the J call TRBJ2-3, with D unclear. CDR1 PRHDT and CDR2 FYEKMQ come from the germline V gene (reference sequence). The CDR3 has 13 residues. V dropped 5 bases and J dropped 2 bases, with 8 bases sitting between them. The CDR3 DNA is TGTGCCAGCAGCCGTACTAACACAGATACGCAGTATTTT. Amino acid sequence: CASSRTNTDTQYF.

The chain couples TRBV6-5 to TRBJ2-7; the match to TRBD2 covers 10 bases. Germline CDR1 reads MNHEY; CDR2 reads SVGAGI. This CDR3 has 14 amino acids. V lost 5 bases to trimming and J lost 2 bases; unmatched junction nucleotides: 3. CDR3 nucleotide sequence: TGTGCCAGCAGTAGACTAGCGGGTACCTACGAGCAGTACTTC. Its translation is CASSRLAGTYEQYF.

This clone was counted only a few times. J is TRBJ2-7 and V is TRBV6-6, with 13 bases fitting TRBD2. This CDR3 comprises 14 residues. Germline CDR1 MNHNY, CDR2 SVGAGI (reference sequence). V was pared by 4 bases and J by 4 bases, with 1 base of the junction left unmatched. The CDR3 spells CASSWGLAGYEQYF. The CDR3 DNA reads TGTGCCAGCAGTTGGGGACTAGCGGGGTACGAGCAGTACTTC.

The V gene is TRBV7-6, the J gene TRBJ2-7; either TRBD1 or TRBD2 may supply D (5 bases each). V lost 2 bases, J lost 0 bases, and 17 bases lay in between. Germline V gives CDR1 SGHVS, CDR2 FNYEAQ. This CDR3 has 17 residues. CDR3 bases: TGTGCCAGCAGCTTAACATACGGGGCGGAGAGCTCCTACGAGCAGTACTTC. This encodes CASSLTYGAESSYEQYF.

The chain is built from TRBV5-1 and TRBJ1-1; no reliable D call. V lost 4 bases to trimming and J lost 5 bases, with 15 bases between them. This CDR3 is built from 14 residues. The germline V gene has CDR1 SGHRS and CDR2 YFSETQ. The CDR3 is CASSGENEVTEAFF. CDR3 DNA sequence: TGCGCCAGCAGCGGGGAAAACGAGGTAACTGAAGCTTTCTTT.

The rearrangement links TRBV7-2 to TRBJ2-3; TRBD2 is a possible D gene (6 bases). Trimming took 5 bases from V and 2 from J, leaving 14 bases between them. The CDR3 covers 15 residues. The germline V gene encodes CDR1 SGHTA and CDR2 FQGNSA. The CDR3 loop reads CASSRDLSATDTQYF. CDR3 sequence (DNA): TGTGCCAGCAGCCGGGACTTAAGTGCCACAGATACGCAGTATTTT. The entire variable domain, with the rest obtained from reference TRBV7-2 and TRBJ2-3, is as follows: GAGVSQSPSNKVTEKGKDVELRCDPISGHTALYWYRQSLGQGLEFLIYFQGNSAPDKSGLPSDRFSAERTGGSVSTLTIQRTQQEDSAVYLCASSRDLSATDTQYFGPGTRLTVL.

The V and J genes are TRBV6-6 and TRBJ1-3; no clear D. V was cut by 6 bases and J by 0 bases, with 15 bases left in between. Germline CDR1 and CDR2: MNHNY and SVGAGI (reference sequence). CDR3 size: 16 residues. The CDR3: CASRERTDHSGNTIYF. CDR3 nucleotides: TGTGCCAGCAGAGAGCGGACTGATCACTCTGGAAACACCATATATTTT.

This sequence joins TRBV29-1 and TRBJ2-1, with TRBD2 matching over 9 bases. With V trimmed by 7 bases and J by 1 base, 11 bases remained unmatched. Germline CDR1 is SQVTM and CDR2 is ANQGSEA. The CDR3 runs 16 residues. CDR3 bases: TGCAGCGCCCCGATTAGCGGGAGTGGGTCCTACAATGAGCAGTTCTTC. Translation: CSAPISGSGSYNEQFF.

This clone was seen a few times. J is TRBJ2-2 and V is TRBV5-1; D assignment may be TRBD1 or TRBD2 (5 bases each). This CDR3 is built from 16 residues. The V end lost 4 bases, the J end lost 4 bases, and 17 bases lay between the germline ends. Germline loops: CDR1 SGHRS, CDR2 YFSETQ. The CDR3 loop is CASSANTGASTGELFF. The CDR3 DNA sequence: TGCGCCAGCAGCGCTAATACCGGGGCGAGCACCGGGGAGCTGTTTTTT.

Regarding this clone: The sample holds other DNA sequences that translate to the same CDR3. The chain carries TRBV4-3 and TRBJ2-1; 11 bases match TRBD2. V lost 2 bases to trimming and J lost 3 bases; unmatched junction nucleotides: 0. The CDR3 is 15 residues long. CDR1 is LGHNA, CDR2 YSLEER, per germline. The DNA for the CDR3 is TGCGCCAGCAGCCAAACTAGCGGGAGCTACAATGAGCAGTTCTTC. Residues: CASSQTSGSYNEQFF.

The chain has TRBV2 and TRBJ2-2; D gene unclear. The V end lost 11 bases, the J end lost 2 bases, and 15 bases lay between the germline ends. Germline CDR1 SNHLY, CDR2 FYNNEI. The CDR3 has 14 amino acids. CDR3 nucleotides: TGTGCCTGGACGTGGCGGACCAACACCGGGGAGCTGTTTTTT. Amino acids: CAWTWRTNTGELFF.

This chain links TRBV10-1 with TRBJ2-1; TRBD1 matches 7 bases. Germline lookup yields CDR1 WNHNN and CDR2 SYGVQD (reference sequence). The ends lost 6 bases at V and 4 bases at J; junction bases unmatched: 6. This CDR3 has 14 residues. The DNA of the CDR3 is TGCGCCAGCAGCCTTGGGACAGTTTACAATGAGCAGTTCTTC. Translating it yields CASSLGTVYNEQFF.

The rearrangement links TRBV5-4 to TRBJ1-1, with D possibly TRBD1 on 5 matching bases. Germline values: CDR1 SGHNT, CDR2 YYREEE (reference sequence). The CDR3 is 13 residues long. With 2 bases removed from V and 2 bases from J, the gap between germline ends came to 7 bases. The CDR3 region has the DNA TGTGCCAGCAGCTTTGACAGAAACACTGAAGCTTTCTTT. Protein product: CASSFDRNTEAFF.